Detailed here is one T cell receptor (beta chain). TCRdb's table, derived via immunoSEQ multiplex PCR, lists solely in-frame clones and lacks some. The sample records 85,000 to 130,000 clones, roughly four fifths being singletons. CDR3 length: 15 residues. V gave up 4 bases and J gave up 1 base; unmatched junction bases: 3. CDR1 is SGHNT and CDR2 is YYREEE in the germline V gene (reference sequence). The sample originates from a study of blood T cell repertoires in COVID-19. As for the study in general: The United States, Italy and Spain provided the acute and convalescent COVID-19 samples. T cells, B-cell-depleted T cells, or PBMCs supplied cDNA or gDNA.

This chain uses TRBV5-4 with TRBJ2-3; 10 nucleotides match TRBD1. The TCR comes from a man aged 55 to 70 with acute or convalescent COVID-19. Sequences were obtained from peripheral blood. CDR3 bases: TGTGCCAGCAGCGCCGGGACAGGGGGCACAGATACGCAGTATTTT. Its protein product is CASSAGTGGTDTQYF.